The sample holds many counts of the clone carrying this T cell receptor (beta chain). The treatment here: oral pan-JAK inhibitor, 5-10 mg twice daily. Once RNA had been extracted, it was reverse transcribed into cDNA to act as the sequencing template. The protocol was immunoSEQ multiplex PCR, while the TCRdb copy is restricted to in-frame clones and leaves out a portion. The data contain about 220,000 clones, more than 45% of them singletons. This entry comes from a study of CD8+ T cells in alopecia areata. The germline CDR1 and CDR2 sequences are SGDLS and YYNGEE. This CDR3 region has 14 residues. V shed 4 bases and J shed 6 bases, with 14 bases lying between them.

The chain links TRBV9 to TRBJ1-5, with a possible D match to TRBD1 (5 bases). The clonotype comes from a human donor with alopecia areata. This specimen was CD4+ T cells sorted from blood, taken at week 4, from a patient treated with tofacitinib. CDR3 coding DNA: TGTGCCAGCAGCCAGGGTGTAGGTTCTCAGCCCCAGCATTTT. It codes for CASSQGVGSQPQHF.